These T cell receptor beta chains were read from a single sample in a study of blood T cell repertoires in COVID-19. TCRdb keeps only in-frame clones here, not all; method: immunoSEQ multiplex PCR. Of roughly 250,000 clones listed, roughly 86% are singletons. The sequencing input was PBMCs or T cells enriched from blood (not recorded which). The receptors originated from a woman aged 45 to 65 who had recovered from COVID-19. CDR3s include the opening cysteine and the closing phenylalanine or tryptophan. The D gene is left open where the match is weak. Clone size appears in some rows only: once, few, many, or a class for an expanded clone.

clone_size: NA
v_call: TRBV10-3
d_call: NA
j_call: TRBJ2-1
cdr3_nt: TGTGCCATCGAGAAACTTCTACGCAATGAGCAGTTCTTC
cdr3_aa: CAIEKLLRNEQFF

clone_size: NA
v_call: TRBV10-3
d_call: TRBD1
j_call: TRBJ1-1
cdr3_nt: TGTGCCACCGGACAGGGTATCACTGAAGCTTTCTTT
cdr3_aa: CATGQGITEAFF

clone_size: NA
v_call: TRBV11-2
d_call: NA
j_call: TRBJ2-5
cdr3_nt: TGTGCCAGCAGGGCGGGCTGGGCAGAGACCCAGTACTTC
cdr3_aa: CASRAGWAETQYF

clone_size: NA
v_call: TRBV19
d_call: NA
j_call: TRBJ1-1
cdr3_nt: TGTGCCAGTAGTGGTGAGTACACTGAAGCTTTCTTT
cdr3_aa: CASSGEYTEAFF

clone_size: NA
v_call: TRBV5-4
d_call: NA
j_call: TRBJ2-7
cdr3_nt: TGTGCCAGCAGCTTGGCCCTGGGGCTCGAGCAGTACTTC
cdr3_aa: CASSLALGLEQYF

clone_size: NA
v_call: TRBV3-1/TRBV3-2
d_call: TRBD1
j_call: TRBJ1-5
cdr3_nt: TGTGCCAGCAGCCAAGGGGGGACAGGGATAGATCAGCCCCAGCATTTT
cdr3_aa: CASSQGGTGIDQPQHF

clone_size: NA
v_call: TRBV4-1
d_call: NA
j_call: TRBJ2-2
cdr3_nt: TGCGCCAGCAGGGAGGATACGTGGAACACCGGGGAGCTGTTTTTT
cdr3_aa: CASREDTWNTGELFF

clone_size: few
v_call: TRBV10-2
d_call: NA
j_call: TRBJ2-1
cdr3_nt: TGCGCCAGCAGTGCGGGGCGAAGGGCAGGGGTATCCTACAATGAGCAGTTCTTC
cdr3_aa: CASSAGRRAGVSYNEQFF

clone_size: NA
v_call: TRBV7-2
d_call: NA
j_call: TRBJ1-2
cdr3_nt: TGTGCCAGCAGCTTAGGTCCCAACAGGGATGGCTACACCTTC
cdr3_aa: CASSLGPNRDGYTF

clone_size: NA
v_call: TRBV28
d_call: NA
j_call: TRBJ1-6
cdr3_nt: TGTGCCAGCAGTTTAGATGCAGTATATAATTCACCCCTCCACTTT
cdr3_aa: CASSLDAVYNSPLHF

clone_size: NA
v_call: TRBV5-1
d_call: NA
j_call: TRBJ1-2
cdr3_nt: TGCGCCAGCAGCGACACAGCAGACAGGATTGCTAACTATGGCTACACCTTC
cdr3_aa: CASSDTADRIANYGYTF

clone_size: NA
v_call: TRBV5-1
d_call: NA
j_call: TRBJ2-1
cdr3_nt: TGCGCCAGCAGCCTCCCGACTAGTTTCAATGAGCAGTTCTTC
cdr3_aa: CASSLPTSFNEQFF

clone_size: NA
v_call: TRBV18
d_call: NA
j_call: TRBJ2-7
cdr3_nt: TGTGCCAGCTCACCAACAGGAAGCAACGAGCAGTACTTC
cdr3_aa: CASSPTGSNEQYF

clone_size: NA
v_call: TRBV28
d_call: TRBD2
j_call: TRBJ2-3
cdr3_nt: TGTGCCAGCAGTTTAAATCAGCGGGAGGGCGATACGCAGTATTTT
cdr3_aa: CASSLNQREGDTQYF

clone_size: NA
v_call: TRBV19
d_call: TRBD2
j_call: TRBJ2-7
cdr3_nt: TGTGCCAGTAGTAGGACTAGCGGGAGCTACGAGCAGTACTTC
cdr3_aa: CASSRTSGSYEQYF

clone_size: NA
v_call: TRBV7-2
d_call: TRBD2
j_call: TRBJ2-1
cdr3_nt: TGTGCCAGCAGCTTAGCGGGAGGGGCCTACAATGAGCAGTTCTTC
cdr3_aa: CASSLAGGAYNEQFF

clone_size: NA
v_call: TRBV11-2
d_call: NA
j_call: TRBJ1-2
cdr3_nt: TGTGCCAGCAGCTTCGGACACAACTATGGCTACACCTTC
cdr3_aa: CASSFGHNYGYTF

clone_size: NA
v_call: TRBV7-3
d_call: NA
j_call: TRBJ2-7
cdr3_nt: TGTGCCAGCAGCCAAGGGCCAGGGGCCCTGCACGAGCAGTACTTC
cdr3_aa: CASSQGPGALHEQYF

clone_size: once
v_call: TRBV5-1
d_call: NA
j_call: TRBJ2-5
cdr3_nt: TGCGCCAGCAGCCCCGTAGGGGGTTCCGAGACCCAGTACTTC
cdr3_aa: CASSPVGGSETQYF

clone_size: once
v_call: TRBV28
d_call: TRBD1
j_call: TRBJ1-1
cdr3_nt: TGTGCCAGCAGTACCGGACAGGGCACTGAAGCTTTCTTT
cdr3_aa: CASSTGQGTEAFF

clone_size: NA
v_call: TRBV7-9
d_call: NA
j_call: TRBJ1-2
cdr3_nt: TGTGCCAGCAGCAAAAGCGGGGTTTATGGCTACACCTTC
cdr3_aa: CASSKSGVYGYTF

clone_size: NA
v_call: TRBV5-1
d_call: NA
j_call: TRBJ1-3
cdr3_nt: TGCGCCAGCAGCTTAATAGATGTAGCCTCTGGAAACACCATATATTTT
cdr3_aa: CASSLIDVASGNTIYF

clone_size: NA
v_call: TRBV7-9
d_call: TRBD2
j_call: TRBJ2-6
cdr3_nt: TGTGCCAGCAGCGAACTAGCGGAGGGGACTGGGGCCAACGTCCTGACTTTC
cdr3_aa: CASSELAEGTGANVLTF

clone_size: few
v_call: TRBV7-2
d_call: NA
j_call: TRBJ2-7
cdr3_nt: TGTGCCAGCAGCTTAAACTTGGGGAGAAACGAGCAGTACTTC
cdr3_aa: CASSLNLGRNEQYF

clone_size: NA
v_call: TRBV10-3
d_call: NA
j_call: TRBJ2-7
cdr3_nt: TGTGCCACCGCCGGGAGCTCCTACGAGCAGTACTTC
cdr3_aa: CATAGSSYEQYF

clone_size: NA
v_call: TRBV2
d_call: TRBD2
j_call: TRBJ2-2
cdr3_nt: TGTGCCAGCATGGGAGGCGGGAGGGGTAGGGAGCTGTTTTTT
cdr3_aa: CASMGGGRGRELFF

clone_size: NA
v_call: TRBV5-4
d_call: NA
j_call: TRBJ1-5
cdr3_nt: TGTGCCAGCAGCCCCGGGGGGGGGAGGAATCAGCCCCAGCATTTT
cdr3_aa: CASSPGGGRNQPQHF

clone_size: NA
v_call: TRBV30
d_call: TRBD1
j_call: TRBJ1-6
cdr3_nt: TGTGCCTGGGCTCAGGGGGGCCTGGGATCACCCCTCCACTTT
cdr3_aa: CAWAQGGLGSPLHF

clone_size: NA
v_call: TRBV19
d_call: NA
j_call: TRBJ2-2
cdr3_nt: TGTGCCAGTAGTATAGACAGACGGGGCACCGGGGAGCTGTTTTTT
cdr3_aa: CASSIDRRGTGELFF

clone_size: NA
v_call: TRBV11-2
d_call: TRBD1
j_call: TRBJ2-7
cdr3_nt: TGTGCCAGCAGCTTACCGACAGGGCGTCGCTACGAGCAGTACTTC
cdr3_aa: CASSLPTGRRYEQYF

clone_size: NA
v_call: TRBV29-1
d_call: TRBD2
j_call: TRBJ2-7
cdr3_nt: TGCAGCGTTGAGTTGGGGCTAGCGGACGAGCAGTACTTC
cdr3_aa: CSVELGLADEQYF

clone_size: NA
v_call: TRBV4-3
d_call: NA
j_call: TRBJ1-1
cdr3_nt: TGCGCCAGCAGCCAAGGGGACTCCCTGGGGACTGAAGCTTTCTTT
cdr3_aa: CASSQGDSLGTEAFF

clone_size: NA
v_call: TRBV11-2
d_call: NA
j_call: TRBJ2-7
cdr3_nt: TGTGCCAGCAGCCCCCGGTTAGAGTTTAGCGACGAGCAGTACTTC
cdr3_aa: CASSPRLEFSDEQYF